Below, 17 T cell receptor beta chains from the same sample are listed, as sequenced in a study of monozygotic twins with inflammatory bowel disease. TCRdb re-called the 5' RACE reads and gives one entry per CDR3 protein, without DNA. The sample includes about 130,000 distinct CDR3 sequences. Sequenced sample: blood. Receptors were obtained from a human donor with ulcerative colitis or Crohn's disease, or a healthy co-twin of an affected twin (not recorded which).

V gene TRBV6-4 combines with J gene TRBJ2-3; TCRdb reports TRBD2, a call that lacks DNA to check it against. Germline V gene sequence: CDR1 MRHNA, CDR2 SNTAGT. This CDR3 region has 15 residues. The CDR3 spells CASSDSTSATDTQYF.

The J gene is TRBJ2-1, the V gene TRBV5-4; the TCRdb D gene call, TRBD1, has no DNA to confirm it. Germline CDR1 reads SGHNT; CDR2 reads YYREEE (reference sequence). The CDR3 length is 11 residues. CDR3 sequence: CASSSRVEQFF.

The V and J genes are TRBV28 and TRBJ1-5; TCRdb gives TRBD1 as the D gene, but with no DNA this cannot be confirmed. The V gene's germline CDR1 is MDHEN and CDR2 SYDVKM. The CDR3 contains 15 residues. CDR3 residues: CASSSPGGQRQPQHF.

The V and J genes are TRBV11-2 and TRBJ2-1; TCRdb's D call of TRBD1 is untestable without DNA. The CDR3 loop spans 14 amino acids. Germline CDR1 SGHAT, CDR2 FQNNGV. CDR3 protein: CASLGEGAYNEQFF.

The genes are TRBV9 and TRBJ2-5; the D gene TCRdb calls, TRBD2, cannot be checked with no DNA. Germline V gene lookup returns CDR1 SGDLS and CDR2 YYNGEE. This CDR3 has 14 residues. The CDR3 sequence is CASSVEAAQETQYF.

This chain links TRBV20-1 with TRBJ2-1; TCRdb names TRBD2, which stays unverified in the absence of DNA. Germline V gene lookup returns CDR1 DFQATT and CDR2 SNEGSKA (reference sequence). The CDR3 is 16 residues long. The CDR3 here is CSAMDRTSGTYNEQFF.

The rearrangement uses TRBV5-3 and TRBJ2-6; absent DNA, TCRdb's TRBD1 call cannot be checked. TRBV5-3 is noted as an ORF with a role that remains uncertain. CDR3 length equals 16 residues. CDR3 region: CARSLSRGHGANVLTF.

This chain connects TRBV7-6 to TRBJ2-3; TCRdb gives TRBD2 as the D gene, but with no DNA this cannot be confirmed. This CDR3 spans 14 amino acids. Germline V gene sequence: CDR1 SGHVS, CDR2 FNYEAQ. CDR3 region: CASSLLAGTDTQYF.

The J gene is TRBJ1-2, the V gene TRBV3-1; checking the TCRdb D call of TRBD1 is not possible without DNA. Looked up from germline, CDR1 is LGHDT and CDR2 is YNNKEL (reference sequence). The CDR3 is made up of 14 amino acids. The CDR3: CASSQTDGGYGYTF. Supplemented by reference TRBV3-1 and TRBJ1-2, the full variable domain reads DTAVSQTPKYLVTQMGNDKSIKCEQNLGHDTMYWYKQDSKKFLKIMFSYNNKELIINETVPNRFSPKSPDKAHLNLHINSLELGDSAVYFCASSQTDGGYGYTFGSGTRLTVV.

The CDR3 is CASSSTGGSNTEAFF. The chain links TRBV5-6 to TRBJ1-1; TCRdb lists TRBD1, though no DNA is available to test this call. The length of the CDR3 is 15 residues. Germline CDR1 is SGHDT and CDR2 is YYEEEE.

The chain recombines TRBV6-2 or TRBV6-3 with TRBJ2-1; TCRdb returns TRBD2, unconfirmable since there is no DNA. Germline CDR1 reads MNHEY; CDR2 reads SVGEGT. This CDR3 region has 17 residues. The CDR3 reads CASSYSPSSGLYNEQFF.

The V call is TRBV5-1, the J call TRBJ1-2; TCRdb returns TRBD1, unconfirmable since there is no DNA. CDR1 is SGHRS, CDR2 YFSETQ, per germline. This CDR3 spans 14 amino acids. Here the CDR3 reads CASSLVAQAYGYTF.

This chain links TRBV20-1 with TRBJ2-5; with no DNA, the TCRdb D assignment of TRBD1 cannot be verified. There are 13 residues in the CDR3. The germline CDR1 and CDR2 sequences are DFQATT and SNEGSKA (reference sequence). CDR3: CSAREGLQETQYF.

The genes are TRBV19 and TRBJ1-1; the TRBD1 assignment by TCRdb is unverifiable without DNA. Germline loops: CDR1 LNHDA, CDR2 SQIVND (reference sequence). The CDR3 has 13 residues. CDR3 region: CASSDRMNTEAFF. Full variable domain (outside the CDR3, taken from reference TRBV19 and TRBJ1-1): DGGITQSPKYLFRKEGQNVTLSCEQNLNHDAMYWYRQDPGQGLRLIYYSQIVNDFQKGDIAEGYSVSREKKESFPLTVTSAQKNPTAFYLCASSDRMNTEAFFGQGTRLTVV.

The V call is TRBV28, the J call TRBJ2-7; TCRdb gives TRBD1 as the D gene, but with no DNA this cannot be confirmed. The CDR3 runs 17 residues. Germline V gene lookup returns CDR1 MDHEN and CDR2 SYDVKM. CDR3 protein: CASSFPIRTGGLGEQYF.

CDR3: CSARLAGVSGGELFF. V is TRBV20-1 and J is TRBJ2-2; TCRdb selects TRBD2, and the lack of DNA leaves this call unchecked. The CDR3 spans 15 residues. Germline V gene lookup returns CDR1 DFQATT and CDR2 SNEGSKA (reference sequence).

The chain combines TRBV6-6 with TRBJ1-2; TCRdb picks TRBD1, but there is no DNA to check that call. CDR3 length: 12 residues. CDR1 is MNHNY, CDR2 SVGAGI, per germline (reference sequence). The CDR3 sequence: CASSGQAYGYTF.